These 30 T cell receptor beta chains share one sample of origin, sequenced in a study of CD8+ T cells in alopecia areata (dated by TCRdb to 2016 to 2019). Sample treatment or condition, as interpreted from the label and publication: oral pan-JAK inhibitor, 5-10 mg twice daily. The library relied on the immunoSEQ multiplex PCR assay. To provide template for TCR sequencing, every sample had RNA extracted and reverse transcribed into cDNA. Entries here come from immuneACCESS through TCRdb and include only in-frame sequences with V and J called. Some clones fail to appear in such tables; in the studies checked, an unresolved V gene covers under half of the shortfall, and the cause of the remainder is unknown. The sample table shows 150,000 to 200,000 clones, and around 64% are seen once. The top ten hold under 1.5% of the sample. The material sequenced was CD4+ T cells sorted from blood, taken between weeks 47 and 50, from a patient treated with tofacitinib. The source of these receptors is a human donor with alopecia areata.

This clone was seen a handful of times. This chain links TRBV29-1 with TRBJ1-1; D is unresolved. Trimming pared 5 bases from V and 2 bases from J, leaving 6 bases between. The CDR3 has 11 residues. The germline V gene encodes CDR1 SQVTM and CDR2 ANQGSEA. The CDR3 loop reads CSVQANTEAFF. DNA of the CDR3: TGCAGCGTTCAAGCCAACACTGAAGCTTTCTTT.

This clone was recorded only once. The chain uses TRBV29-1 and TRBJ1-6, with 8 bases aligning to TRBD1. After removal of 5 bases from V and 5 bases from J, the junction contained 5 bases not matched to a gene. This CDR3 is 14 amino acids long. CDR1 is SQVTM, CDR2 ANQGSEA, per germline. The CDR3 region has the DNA TGCAGCGTTAAAGGACAGGGTGATAATTCACCCCTCCACTTT. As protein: CSVKGQGDNSPLHF. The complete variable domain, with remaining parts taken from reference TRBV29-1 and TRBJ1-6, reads SAVISQKPSRDICQRGTSLTIQCQVDSQVTMMFWYRQQPGQSLTLIATANQGSEATYESGFVIDKFPISRPNLTFSTLTVSNMSPEDSSIYLCSVKGQGDNSPLHFGNGTRLTVT.

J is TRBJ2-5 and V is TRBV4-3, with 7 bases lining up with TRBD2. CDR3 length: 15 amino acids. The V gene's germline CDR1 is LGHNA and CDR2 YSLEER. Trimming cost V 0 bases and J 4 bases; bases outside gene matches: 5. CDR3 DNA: TGCGCCAGCAGCCAAGATGGGAGGGCAGCAGAGACCCAGTACTTC. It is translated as CASSQDGRAAETQYF.

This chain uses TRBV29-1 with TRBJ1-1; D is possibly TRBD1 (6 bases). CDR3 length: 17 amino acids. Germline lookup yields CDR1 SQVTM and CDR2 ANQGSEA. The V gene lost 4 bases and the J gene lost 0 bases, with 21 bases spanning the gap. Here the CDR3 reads CSVVSRRGTNMNTEAFF. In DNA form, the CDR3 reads TGCAGCGTTGTCTCGCGCAGAGGGACAAACATGAACACTGAAGCTTTCTTT.

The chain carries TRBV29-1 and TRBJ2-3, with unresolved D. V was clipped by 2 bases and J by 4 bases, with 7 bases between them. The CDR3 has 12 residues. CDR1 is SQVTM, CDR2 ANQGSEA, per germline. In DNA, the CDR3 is TGCAGCGTTGAATTTGGCGCAGATACGCAGTATTTT. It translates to CSVEFGADTQYF.

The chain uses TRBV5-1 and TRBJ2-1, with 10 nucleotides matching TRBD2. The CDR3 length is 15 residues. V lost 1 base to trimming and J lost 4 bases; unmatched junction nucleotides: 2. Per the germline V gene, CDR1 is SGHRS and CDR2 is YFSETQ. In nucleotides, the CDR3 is TGCGCCAGCAGCTTGACTAGCGGGGTTTACAATGAGCAGTTCTTC. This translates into CASSLTSGVYNEQFF.

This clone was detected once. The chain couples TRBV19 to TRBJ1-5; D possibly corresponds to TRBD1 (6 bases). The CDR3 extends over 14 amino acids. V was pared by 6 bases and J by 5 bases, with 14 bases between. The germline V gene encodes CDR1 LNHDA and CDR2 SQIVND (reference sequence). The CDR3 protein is CASRYQGIDQPQHF. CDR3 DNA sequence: TGTGCCAGTAGATATCAGGGGATTGATCAGCCCCAGCATTTT.

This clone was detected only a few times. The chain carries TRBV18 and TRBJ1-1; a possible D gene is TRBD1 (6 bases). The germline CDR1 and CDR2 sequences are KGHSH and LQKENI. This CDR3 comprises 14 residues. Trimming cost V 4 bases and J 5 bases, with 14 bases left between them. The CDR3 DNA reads TGTGCCAGCTCACTCGGAGGGGGAGGGACTGAAGCTTTCTTT. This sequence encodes CASSLGGGGTEAFF.

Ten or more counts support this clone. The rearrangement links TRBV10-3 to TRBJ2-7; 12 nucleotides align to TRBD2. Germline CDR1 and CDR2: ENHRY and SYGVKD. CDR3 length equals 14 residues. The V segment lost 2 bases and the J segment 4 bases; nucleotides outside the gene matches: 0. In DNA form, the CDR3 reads TGTGCCATCAGTGAGGGACTAGCGGGGTACGAGCAGTACTTC. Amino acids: CAISEGLAGYEQYF.

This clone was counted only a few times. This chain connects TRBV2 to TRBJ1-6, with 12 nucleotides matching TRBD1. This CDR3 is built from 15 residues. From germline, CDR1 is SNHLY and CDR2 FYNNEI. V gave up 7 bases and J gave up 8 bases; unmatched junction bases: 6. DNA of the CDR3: TGTGCCAGCACCGGGACAGGGGGCGCCTATTCACCCCTCCACTTT. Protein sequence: CASTGTGGAYSPLHF.

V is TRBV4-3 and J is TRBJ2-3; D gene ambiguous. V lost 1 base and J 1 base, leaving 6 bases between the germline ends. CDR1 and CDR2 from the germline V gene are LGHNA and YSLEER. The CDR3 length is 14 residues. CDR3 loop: CASSQGPRTDTQYF. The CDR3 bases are TGCGCCAGCAGCCAAGGGCCTCGCACAGATACGCAGTATTTT.

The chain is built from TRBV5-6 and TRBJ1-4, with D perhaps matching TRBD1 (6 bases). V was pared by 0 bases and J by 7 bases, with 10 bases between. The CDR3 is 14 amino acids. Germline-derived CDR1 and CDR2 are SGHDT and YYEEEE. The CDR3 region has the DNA TGTGCCAGCAGCTTGGAGGGGGTTGGTGAAAAACTGTTTTTT. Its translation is CASSLEGVGEKLFF.

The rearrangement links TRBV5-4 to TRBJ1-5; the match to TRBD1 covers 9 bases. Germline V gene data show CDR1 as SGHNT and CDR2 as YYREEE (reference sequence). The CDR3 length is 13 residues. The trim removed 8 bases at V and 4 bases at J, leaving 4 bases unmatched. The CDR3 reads CARGDRVNQPQHF. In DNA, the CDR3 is TGTGCCAGGGGGGACAGGGTGAATCAGCCCCAGCATTTT.

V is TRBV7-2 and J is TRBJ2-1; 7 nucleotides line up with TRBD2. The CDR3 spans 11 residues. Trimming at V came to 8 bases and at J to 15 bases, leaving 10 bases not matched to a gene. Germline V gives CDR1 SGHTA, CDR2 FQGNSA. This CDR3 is CASGTTSPGFF. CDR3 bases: TGTGCCAGCGGGACGACTAGCCCCGGGTTCTTC.

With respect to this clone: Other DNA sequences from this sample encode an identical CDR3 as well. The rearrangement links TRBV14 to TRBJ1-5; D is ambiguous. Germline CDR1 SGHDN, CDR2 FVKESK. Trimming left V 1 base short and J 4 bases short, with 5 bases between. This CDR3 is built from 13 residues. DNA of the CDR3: TGTGCCAGCAGCCAAGGACTAAATCAGCCCCAGCATTTT. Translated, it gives CASSQGLNQPQHF.

CDR3 sequence reads: CASSLRLIGLDEQFF. CDR3 bases: TGTGCCAGCAGCTTAAGACTTATTGGGTTGGATGAGCAGTTCTTC. The genes are TRBV13 and TRBJ2-1; no reliable D call. Germline V gene data show CDR1 as PRHDT and CDR2 as FYEKMQ (reference sequence). Between the trimmed V and J ends, which lost 2 bases and 8 bases, there was a span of 16 bases. The CDR3 contains 15 residues.

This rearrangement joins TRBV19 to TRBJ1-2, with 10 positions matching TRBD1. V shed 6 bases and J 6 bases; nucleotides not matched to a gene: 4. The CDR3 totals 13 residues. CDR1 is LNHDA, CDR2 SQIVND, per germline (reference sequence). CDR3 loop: CASRRQGADGYTF. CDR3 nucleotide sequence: TGTGCCAGTAGACGACAGGGGGCTGATGGCTACACCTTC.

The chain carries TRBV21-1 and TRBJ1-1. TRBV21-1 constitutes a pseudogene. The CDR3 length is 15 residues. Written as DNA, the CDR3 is TGTGCCAGCAGCAAAGTGACGGGACGCCTACCAGAAGCTTTCTTT. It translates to CASSKVTGRLPEAFF.

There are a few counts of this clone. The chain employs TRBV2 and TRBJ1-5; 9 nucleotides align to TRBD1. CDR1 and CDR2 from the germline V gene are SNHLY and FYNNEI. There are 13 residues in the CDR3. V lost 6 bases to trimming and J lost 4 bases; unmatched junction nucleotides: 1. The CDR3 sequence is CASRQGANQPQHF. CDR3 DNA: TGTGCCAGCAGACAGGGGGCGAATCAGCCCCAGCATTTT.

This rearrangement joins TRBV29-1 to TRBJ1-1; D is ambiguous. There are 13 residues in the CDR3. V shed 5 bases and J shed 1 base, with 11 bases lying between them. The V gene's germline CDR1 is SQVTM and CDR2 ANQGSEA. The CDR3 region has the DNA TGCAGCGTTATGTCCTCCCCGAACACTGAAGCTTTCTTT. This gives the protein CSVMSSPNTEAFF.

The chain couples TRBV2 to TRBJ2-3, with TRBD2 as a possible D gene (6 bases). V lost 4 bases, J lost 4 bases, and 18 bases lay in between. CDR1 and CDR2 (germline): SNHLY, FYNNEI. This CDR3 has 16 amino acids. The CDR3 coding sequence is TGTGCCAGCAGTGGCCCGGGACTGGTTGTCGCAGATACGCAGTATTTT. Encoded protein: CASSGPGLVVADTQYF. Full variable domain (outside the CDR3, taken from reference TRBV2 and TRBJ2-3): EPEVTQTPSHQVTQMGQEVILRCVPISNHLYFYWYRQILGQKVEFLVSFYNNEISEKSEIFDDQFSVERPDGSNFTLKIRSTKLEDSAMYFCASSGPGLVVADTQYFGPGTRLTVL.

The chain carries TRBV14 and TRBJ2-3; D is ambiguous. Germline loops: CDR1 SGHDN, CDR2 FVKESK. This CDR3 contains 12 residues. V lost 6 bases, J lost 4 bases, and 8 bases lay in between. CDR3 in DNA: TGTGCCAGCAGTGGTATTTCAGATACGCAGTATTTT. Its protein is CASSGISDTQYF. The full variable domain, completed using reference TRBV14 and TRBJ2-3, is EAGVTQFPSHSVIEKGQTVTLRCDPISGHDNLYWYRRVMGKEIKFLLHFVKESKQDESGMPNNRFLAERTGGTYSTLKVQPAELEDSGVYFCASSGISDTQYFGPGTRLTVL.

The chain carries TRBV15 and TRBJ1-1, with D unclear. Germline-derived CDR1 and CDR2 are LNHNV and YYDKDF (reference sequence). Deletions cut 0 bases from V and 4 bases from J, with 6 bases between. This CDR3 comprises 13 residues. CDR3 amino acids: CATSRDTGTEAFF. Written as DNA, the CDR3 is TGTGCCACCAGCAGAGATACGGGCACTGAAGCTTTCTTT.

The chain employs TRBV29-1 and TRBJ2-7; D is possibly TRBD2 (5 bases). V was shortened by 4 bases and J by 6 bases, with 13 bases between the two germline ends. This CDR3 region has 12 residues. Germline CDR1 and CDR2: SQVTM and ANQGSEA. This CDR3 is CSVGTSAGEQYF. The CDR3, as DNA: TGCAGCGTTGGGACTTCCGCGGGCGAGCAGTACTTC.

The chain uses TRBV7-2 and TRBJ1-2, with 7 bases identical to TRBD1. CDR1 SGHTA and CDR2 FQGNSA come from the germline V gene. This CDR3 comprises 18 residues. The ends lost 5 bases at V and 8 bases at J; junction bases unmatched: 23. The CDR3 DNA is TGTGCCAGCAGCCCCCCTCCCGATAGACAGGGAAGTCGCCGGGGCTACACCTTC. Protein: CASSPPPDRQGSRRGYTF. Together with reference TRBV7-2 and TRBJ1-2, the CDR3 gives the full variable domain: GAGVSQSPSNKVTEKGKDVELRCDPISGHTALYWYRQSLGQGLEFLIYFQGNSAPDKSGLPSDRFSAERTGGSVSTLTIQRTQQEDSAVYLCASSPPPDRQGSRRGYTFGSGTRLTVV.

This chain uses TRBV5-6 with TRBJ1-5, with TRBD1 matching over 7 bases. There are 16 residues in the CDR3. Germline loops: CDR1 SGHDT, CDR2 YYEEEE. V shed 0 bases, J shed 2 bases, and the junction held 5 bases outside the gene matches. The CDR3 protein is CASSLEGAVGNQPQHF. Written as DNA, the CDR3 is TGTGCCAGCAGCTTGGAGGGGGCTGTGGGCAATCAGCCCCAGCATTTT.

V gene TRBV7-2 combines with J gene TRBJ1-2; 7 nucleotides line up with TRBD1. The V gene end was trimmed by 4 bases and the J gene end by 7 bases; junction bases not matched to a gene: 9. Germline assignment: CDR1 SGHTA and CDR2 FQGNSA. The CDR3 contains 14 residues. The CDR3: CASSYRTGDGGYTF. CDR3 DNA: TGTGCCAGCAGCTACCGAACAGGGGATGGTGGCTACACCTTC. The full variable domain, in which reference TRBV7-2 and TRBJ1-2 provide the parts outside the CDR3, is GAGVSQSPSNKVTEKGKDVELRCDPISGHTALYWYRQSLGQGLEFLIYFQGNSAPDKSGLPSDRFSAERTGGSVSTLTIQRTQQEDSAVYLCASSYRTGDGGYTFGSGTRLTVV.

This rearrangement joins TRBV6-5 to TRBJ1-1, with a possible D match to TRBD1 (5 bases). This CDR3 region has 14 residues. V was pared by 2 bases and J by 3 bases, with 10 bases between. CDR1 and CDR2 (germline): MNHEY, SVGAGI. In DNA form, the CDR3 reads TGTGCCAGCAGTTACGTGGGGGTTGACACTGAAGCTTTCTTT. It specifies CASSYVGVDTEAFF.

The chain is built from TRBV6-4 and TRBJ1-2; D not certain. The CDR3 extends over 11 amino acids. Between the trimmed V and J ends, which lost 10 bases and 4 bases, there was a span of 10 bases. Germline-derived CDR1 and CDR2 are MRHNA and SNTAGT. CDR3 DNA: TGTGCCACCTGGGCAGGCTATGGCTACACCTTC. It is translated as CATWAGYGYTF.

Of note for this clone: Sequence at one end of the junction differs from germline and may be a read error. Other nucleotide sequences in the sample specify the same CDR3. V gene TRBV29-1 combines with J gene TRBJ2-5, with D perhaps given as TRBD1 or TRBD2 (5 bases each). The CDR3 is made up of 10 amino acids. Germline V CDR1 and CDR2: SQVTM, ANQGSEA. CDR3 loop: CSVGGETQYF. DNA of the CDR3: TGCAGCGTTGGAGGGGAGACCCAATACTTC.